This TCR beta chain was recovered during a study of human CD8 memory T cell subsets. The CDR3 runs 12 residues. In germline, CDR1 is MGHRA, CDR2 YSYEKL. Findings and caveats of the study: By Chao1 estimates, precursor exhausted T cells appeared less diverse than stem-like memory T cells.

Libraries for TCR beta were constructed using UMI-labeled 5' RACE. From the 5' RACE reads, TCRdb lists one entry per CDR3 protein and no DNA. The sample features more than 9,000 distinct CDR3 sequences, with about a fifth in its top ten. Concerning this clonotype itself: Its antigen remains unknown.

CCR7+ PD-1- TIGIT- CD8+ T cells were termed stem-like memory (TSTEM). By negative magnetic separation, total CD8+ T cells were enriched. This chain joins TRBV4-1 and TRBJ1-1; TCRdb calls TRBD1, which cannot be checked without DNA. This receptor was obtained from a human donor in good health. Sequencing was carried out using CD8+ stem-like memory T cells (TSCM and TCM) sorted from PBMCs. As to subset: stem-like memory CD8 T cells (TSTEM), CCR7+ PD-1- TIGIT-. The CDR3 protein is CASSLGTGSPFF.